The following is a T cell receptor (beta chain) sequence with its context. No antigen is known for it. Base qualities are not provided; no much larger clone lies one nucleotide away. The immunoSEQ Assay, a bias-controlled multiplex PCR, was used to amplify TCRbeta CDR3 regions from genomic DNA. The published analysis was carried out like this. The number of nucleated cells in each sample was estimated by amplification of reference gene primers within the assay. To quantify the absolute abundance of each unique TCRbeta CDR3 rearrangement, sequence reads were collapsed and filtered. Productive Simpson clonality was computed per sample as the square root of Simpson's diversity index over productive rearrangements. This is the immuneACCESS table as TCRdb keeps it, with only in-frame sequences that have V and J called. A part of the clones is gone; compared with another copy, unresolved V genes explain less than half, and the rest is unexplained. The D gene and trimming were derived from the DNA, and the V and J assignments and clone size from that table. For this sample there are 80,000 to 90,000 clones; 82% appear just once. In total, the top ten clones hold approximately 1.2% of the sample.

Whole blood was collected in K2EDTA tubes by collaborating institutions according to the institutions' own protocols. Collaborator samples were shipped for TCRbeta analysis as frozen whole blood, isolated PBMCs, or DNA extracted from either sample type. This entry comes from a study of blood T cell repertoires in COVID-19 (dated by TCRdb to the early 2020s). For the wider study: Samples covering the acute and convalescent phases of COVID-19 were provided by collaborators in the United States, Italy and Spain. The material from the prospective study consisted of cDNA or gDNA derived from T cells, B-cell-depleted T cells, or PBMCs. Subjects who had been exposed to COVID-19, were actively infected with it, or had recovered from it provided the deeply sampled blood TCRbeta repertoires that made up the dataset. A freely available public database, intended as a resource for researchers studying the immune response to SARS-CoV-2, is where the repertoires were released. The samples were drawn from the first 160 participants of the ongoing ImmuneRACE study and from over 950 subjects provided by 6 global collaborators. The sample metadata nearly always contained a de-identified subject ID, COVID-19 status, age in years and sex. Where available, HLA class I and class II types were taken from metadata supplied by the sample provider and were not determined by assay-based typing.

The investigation overall reported the following: The quantity of clinical and demographic metadata differed by source and by participant and was supplied without curation.

The junction shows trimming of 3 bases on V and 5 bases on J, plus 17 bases between the germline ends. CDR1 and CDR2, looked up from the germline V gene, are MDHEN and SYDVKM. The CDR3, from cysteine to phenylalanine, totals 15 residues. Solely the CDR3 DNA is kept, with 45 bases framed from the first base. The receptor was isolated from a woman older than 75 with acute or convalescent COVID-19. The chain links TRBV28 with TRBJ2-7, and the D gene may be TRBD2, 6 bases matching. Material for sequencing was peripheral blood. The DNA sequence is TGTGCCAGCAGTTTGGAGGCGGGGCTACCTAACGAGCAGTACTTC. It translates as CASSLEAGLPNEQYF.